Listed below are T cell receptor beta chains from one sample, sequenced in a study of T-cell reconstitution after alpha-beta-depleted transplantation in children. TCRdb reprocessed the PCR reads via MiXCR and lists one record per CDR3 protein. The sample yields some 260,000 distinct CDR3 sequences, roughly 25% seen once. Sequenced material: PBMCs, mostly from graft donor cells, taken 360 days after TCRalphabeta/CD19-depleted stem cell transplant. The receptors shown here come from a female patient aged 2-9 years who had a stem cell transplant for congenital amegakaryocytic thrombocytopenia, so the T cells may come from the graft donor. CDR3s include the opening cysteine and the closing phenylalanine or tryptophan. D genes are given only for firm matches. Rows give clone size only sometimes, using once, few, many, or a class for an expanded clone.

d_gene | abundance | j_gene | v_gene | CDR3aa | CDR3nt
TRBD1 | - | TRBJ2-5 | TRBV5-1 | CASSWMTGMETQYF | TGCGCCAGCAGCTGGATGACAGGGATGGAGACCCAGTACTTC
- | few | TRBJ2-2 | TRBV24-1 | CATEGLNTGELFF | TGTGCCACCGAGGGGCTGAACACCGGGGAGCTGTTTTTT
- | - | TRBJ2-6 | TRBV6-2/TRBV6-3 | CASKRTGTPYSGANVLTF | TGTGCCAGCAAACGTACCGGGACTCCCTACTCTGGGGCCAACGTCCTGACTTTC
TRBD2 | few | TRBJ2-3 | TRBV7-8 | CASSKTSGAFDTQYF | TGTGCCAGCAGCAAGACTAGCGGGGCATTCGATACGCAGTATTTT
TRBD1 | few | TRBJ1-6 | TRBV7-9 | CASSLGTGIYNSPLHF | TGTGCCAGCAGCTTGGGGACAGGGATTTATAATTCACCCCTCCACTTT
- | few | TRBJ1-1 | TRBV6-6 | CAVRPVDTEAFF | TGTGCCGTCAGACCGGTGGACACTGAAGCTTTCTTT
- | - | TRBJ1-4 | TRBV6-1 | CATRRGGSPNEKLFF | TGTGCCACCCGGAGGGGAGGCTCCCCAAATGAAAAACTGTTTTTT
TRBD1 | many | TRBJ1-6 | TRBV27 | CASSITGGVPPLHF | TGTGCCAGCAGTATTACAGGGGGCGTCCCACCCCTCCACTTT
- | - | TRBJ1-1 | TRBV21-1 | CASSKVEAQGDYVDEAFF | TGTGCCAGCAGCAAAGTGGAGGCACAAGGGGATTACGTGGATGAAGCTTTCTTT
TRBD1 | - | TRBJ2-7 | TRBV12-3/TRBV12-4 | CASSSISTGAAYEQYF | TGTGCCAGCAGCTCGATATCGACAGGGGCAGCCTACGAGCAGTACTTC
- | - | TRBJ2-7 | TRBV28 | CASSFWGTRQYF | TGTGCCAGCAGTTTCTGGGGGACAAGGCAGTACTTC
- | - | TRBJ1-1 | TRBV19 | CASSMGWDTEAFF | TGTGCCAGTAGTATGGGGTGGGACACTGAAGCTTTCTTT
- | - | TRBJ1-4 | TRBV2 | CASSLTGFEKLFF | TGTGCCAGCAGTTTAACAGGTTTCGAAAAACTGTTTTTT
- | - | TRBJ2-1 | TRBV25-1 | CASSEAAKQFF | TGTGCCAGCAGTGAGGCGGCTAAGCAGTTCTTC
- | - | TRBJ2-1 | TRBV6-1 | CASSDEYYNEQFF | TGTGCCAGCAGTGATGAGTACTACAATGAGCAGTTCTTC
TRBD1 | - | TRBJ2-7 | TRBV12-3/TRBV12-4 | CASRLSGQGDEQYF | TGTGCCAGCAGGCTATCGGGACAGGGCGACGAGCAGTACTTC
- | - | TRBJ1-6 | TRBV12-3/TRBV12-4 | CASSFGGGGGPLHF | TGTGCCAGCAGTTTTGGGGGGGGCGGAGGACCCCTCCACTTT
- | few | TRBJ1-1 | TRBV9 | CASSPPPNTEAFF | TGTGCCAGCAGCCCCCCCCCGAACACTGAAGCTTTCTTT
- | many | TRBJ2-1 | TRBV12-3/TRBV12-4 | CASTSSGYNEQFF | TGTGCCAGCACCAGTTCAGGGTACAATGAGCAGTTCTTC
- | - | TRBJ1-1 | TRBV28 | CASTLGGLSTEAFF | TGTGCCAGCACTCTTGGGGGGCTGAGCACTGAAGCTTTCTTT
TRBD1 | few | TRBJ2-1 | TRBV27 | CASSLSTGFLRFPNEQFF | TGTGCCAGCAGTTTATCGACAGGGTTTCTACGTTTTCCCAATGAGCAGTTCTTC
TRBD2 | many | TRBJ2-7 | TRBV11-2 | CASSRTSGAYEQYF | TGTGCCAGCAGTAGGACTAGCGGGGCCTACGAGCAGTACTTC
- | - | TRBJ2-1 | TRBV7-9 | CASSAIARPQGNEQFF | TGTGCCAGCAGCGCCATAGCGCGACCCCAAGGAAATGAGCAGTTCTTC
TRBD1 | few | TRBJ2-7 | TRBV29-1 | CSVGDRGNEQYF | TGCAGCGTTGGGGACAGGGGAAACGAGCAGTACTTC
- | - | TRBJ2-3 | TRBV5-1 | CASSLIGYTDTQYF | TGCGCCAGCAGCTTGATCGGTTACACAGATACGCAGTATTTT
- | few | TRBJ2-1 | TRBV5-1 | CASSHEAGLRYNEQFF | TGCGCCAGCAGCCACGAAGCCGGATTGCGCTACAATGAGCAGTTCTTC
- | few | TRBJ1-3 | TRBV4-2 | CASSQERVAGNTIYF | TGTGCCAGCAGCCAAGAAAGAGTAGCTGGAAACACCATATATTTT
- | - | TRBJ2-2 | TRBV24-1 | CATSVSTGELFF | TGTGCCACCAGTGTTAGCACCGGGGAGCTGTTTTTT
- | - | TRBJ2-3 | TRBV5-4 | CASSQGGAGRGNTQYF | TGTGCCAGCAGCCAAGGAGGGGCTGGGAGAGGGAATACGCAGTATTTT
- | - | TRBJ1-4 | TRBV2 | CATTLNGATNEKLFF | TGTGCCACAACCCTGAACGGTGCAACTAATGAAAAACTGTTTTTT
- | few | TRBJ2-1 | TRBV5-1 | CASSSPGRATYNEQFF | TGCGCCAGCAGCTCTCCGGGGCGGGCCACCTACAATGAGCAGTTCTTC
- | many | TRBJ1-1 | TRBV6-2/TRBV6-3 | CASGRLDTEAFF | TGTGCCTCAGGAAGGTTGGACACTGAAGCTTTCTTT
- | - | TRBJ1-4 | TRBV10-3 | CAIKGVANEKLFF | TGTGCCATCAAGGGGGTGGCTAATGAAAAACTGTTTTTT
- | - | TRBJ1-1 | TRBV4-1 | CASSQVGLRNTEAFF | TGCGCCAGCAGCCAAGTGGGACTGCGTAACACTGAAGCTTTCTTT
TRBD1 | many | TRBJ1-1 | TRBV5-1 | CASSGQVNTEAFF | TGCGCCAGCAGCGGACAGGTGAACACTGAAGCTTTCTTT
TRBD2 | - | TRBJ2-1 | TRBV12-3/TRBV12-4 | CAIVAGGGYNEQFF | TGTGCCATCGTAGCGGGAGGCGGGTACAATGAGCAGTTCTTC
- | - | TRBJ1-3 | TRBV4-1 | CASSQERGKSGNTIYF | TGCGCCAGCAGCCAAGAGAGGGGCAAATCTGGAAACACCATATATTTT
- | - | TRBJ2-2 | TRBV18 | CASSPRPGSLATGELFF | TGTGCCAGCTCACCCCGGCCGGGGAGCCTGGCCACCGGGGAGCTGTTTTTT
TRBD2 | few | TRBJ2-1 | TRBV24-1 | CATSETGGARVNEQFF | TGTGCCACCAGTGAAACCGGGGGGGCGAGGGTCAATGAGCAGTTCTTC
- | few | TRBJ2-3 | TRBV12-3/TRBV12-4 | CASRTGTTSTDTQYF | TGTGCCAGCAGGACAGGTACCACTAGCACAGATACGCAGTATTTT
- | many | TRBJ2-3 | TRBV20-1 | CSAPTGLTDTQYF | TGCAGTGCCCCCACGGGACTCACAGATACGCAGTATTTT
- | many | TRBJ2-3 | TRBV5-1 | CASSLGHSGDTQYF | TGCGCCAGCAGCTTGGGTCATTCAGGGGATACGCAGTATTTT
- | few | TRBJ2-5 | TRBV7-6 | CASSLTFSQETQYF | TGTGCCAGCAGCTTAACGTTCTCGCAAGAGACCCAGTACTTC
- | many | TRBJ2-7 | TRBV10-3 | CAISERQGRYEQYF | TGTGCCATCAGTGAGCGGCAGGGGCGCTACGAGCAGTACTTC
TRBD2 | - | TRBJ2-2 | TRBV5-1 | CASSLLPGLADRELFF | TGCGCCAGCAGCTTACTCCCGGGACTAGCTGACAGGGAGCTGTTTTTT
- | - | TRBJ2-7 | TRBV20-1 | CSATGILPGEQYF | TGCAGTGCTACCGGGATTCTTCCTGGCGAGCAGTACTTC
- | - | TRBJ2-7 | TRBV28 | CASSLFGSPYEQYF | TGTGCCAGCAGTTTGTTCGGGAGCCCCTACGAGCAGTACTTC
- | few | TRBJ1-1 | TRBV6-2/TRBV6-3 | CASSYWQGLNTEAFF | TGTGCCAGCAGTTACTGGCAGGGACTGAACACTGAAGCTTTTTTT
- | few | TRBJ1-5 | TRBV28 | CASSLGSGNQPQHF | TGTGCCAGCAGTTTAGGTTCAGGCAATCAGCCCCAGCATTTT
- | - | TRBJ2-5 | TRBV20-1 | CSARDEQLDQETQYF | TGCAGTGCTAGAGATGAACAGCTCGACCAAGAGACCCAGTACTTC
- | - | TRBJ2-1 | TRBV5-1 | CASSPGAGKGNEQFF | TGCGCCAGCAGCCCCGGAGCAGGAAAAGGGAATGAGCAGTTCTTC
- | - | TRBJ2-7 | TRBV28 | CASSAQGYEQYF | TGTGCCAGCAGTGCCCAAGGTTACGAGCAGTACTTC
- | - | TRBJ2-7 | TRBV4-1 | CASSQDLWRQAGEQYF | TGCGCCAGCAGCCAAGATCTTTGGAGACAAGCGGGCGAGCAGTACTTC
- | - | TRBJ2-3 | TRBV6-2/TRBV6-3 | CASSYVRPGDTQYF | TGTGCCAGCAGTTACGTCAGGCCGGGGGATACGCAGTATTTT
- | few | TRBJ2-1 | TRBV27 | CASSILNPVSVNEQFF | TGTGCCAGCAGTATCCTTAACCCGGTTTCGGTAAATGAGCAGTTCTTC
- | - | TRBJ2-1 | TRBV12-3/TRBV12-4 | CASSLWRRYNEQFF | TGTGCCAGCAGTTTATGGCGGCGCTACAATGAGCAGTTCTTC
- | many | TRBJ1-6 | TRBV20-1 | CSAWPRTLNSPLHF | TGCAGTGCTTGGCCCAGAACCCTTAATTCACCCCTCCACTTT